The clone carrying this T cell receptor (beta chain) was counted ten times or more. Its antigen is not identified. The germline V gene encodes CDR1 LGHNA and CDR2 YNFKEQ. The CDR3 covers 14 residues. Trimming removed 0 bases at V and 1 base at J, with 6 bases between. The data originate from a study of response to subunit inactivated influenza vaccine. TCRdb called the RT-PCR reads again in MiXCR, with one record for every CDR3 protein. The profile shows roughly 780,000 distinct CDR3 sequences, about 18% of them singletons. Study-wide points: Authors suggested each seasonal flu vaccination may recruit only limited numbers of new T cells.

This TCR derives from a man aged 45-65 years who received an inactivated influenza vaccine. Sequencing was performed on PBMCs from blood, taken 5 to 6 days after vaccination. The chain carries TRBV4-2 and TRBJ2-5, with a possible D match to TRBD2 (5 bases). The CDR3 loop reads CASSQDTSQETQYF. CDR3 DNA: TGTGCCAGCAGCCAAGATACTAGCCAAGAGACCCAGTACTTC.